The next 31 T cell receptor beta chains were all read from a single sample in a study of a mutant IDH1 vaccine in newly diagnosed glioma. Regarding time point: week 11, during vaccination. Vaccine doses each comprised 300 ug of mutant IDH1 20-mer peptide, with topical imiquimod. Repertoires were generated with immunoSEQ multiplex PCR, while TCRdb's copy carries only in-frame clones and drops some. This sample has 20,000 to 25,000 clones, with roughly three quarters found just once. No antigens are known for them. The starting material was peripheral blood mononuclear cells (PBMCs), obtained from a glioma patient whose treatment included an IDH1 peptide vaccine. These receptors originate from a man aged 18-30 years with glioma. Some clones in this sample may be carry-over from other donors' samples.

This chain connects TRBV19 to TRBJ1-2; 8 nucleotides align to TRBD1. The CDR3 sequence is 14 residues long. CDR1 is LNHDA and CDR2 is SQIVND in the germline V gene (reference sequence). With V trimmed by 7 bases and J by 1 base, 5 bases remained unmatched. The CDR3 reads CASTTDRDNYGYTF. CDR3 coding DNA: TGTGCCAGTACCACGGACAGGGATAACTATGGCTACACCTTC.

The chain has TRBV15 and TRBJ2-3; D is possibly TRBD1 (5 bases). CDR3 size: 13 residues. The V gene lost 6 bases and the J gene lost 2 bases, with 9 bases spanning the gap. Germline V CDR1 and CDR2: LNHNV, YYDKDF (reference sequence). CDR3 protein: CATSRQPTDTQYF. The CDR3 DNA sequence: TGTGCCACCAGTAGACAGCCCACAGATACGCAGTATTTT.

The chain recombines TRBV7-8 with TRBJ1-4; D is possibly TRBD1 (5 bases). From germline, CDR1 is SGHVS and CDR2 FQNEAQ. The V end was cut by 2 bases, the J end by 4 bases, with 17 bases between. This CDR3 has 17 residues. The CDR3 loop reads CASSLNRSRVRNEKLFF. As DNA, the CDR3 is TGTGCCAGCAGCTTAAATAGGTCCAGGGTCCGTAATGAAAAACTGTTTTTT.

J is TRBJ1-4 and V is TRBV10-2, with D perhaps TRBD1 (6 bases). The CDR3 sequence is 15 residues long. Germline lookup yields CDR1 WSHSY and CDR2 SAAADI. V was clipped by 2 bases and J by 8 bases, with 15 bases between them. The CDR3 here is CASSEAGTTKEKLFF. The CDR3 coding sequence is TGCGCCAGCAGTGAGGCCGGGACAACGAAGGAAAAACTGTTTTTT.

This chain connects TRBV4-1 to TRBJ1-3, with 8 bases that match TRBD1. Trimming removed 3 bases from V and 1 base from J; junction bases left unmatched: 2. CDR1 is MGHRA and CDR2 is YSYEKL in the germline V gene. The CDR3 is made up of 15 amino acids. This chain's CDR3 is CASSHGTGSGNTIYF. The CDR3 region has the DNA TGCGCCAGCAGCCACGGGACAGGATCTGGAAACACCATATATTTT.

The chain combines TRBV7-2 with TRBJ2-2; possible D gene TRBD2, 5 bases. The CDR3 has 16 amino acids. CDR1 SGHTA and CDR2 FQGNSA come from the germline V gene. V lost 4 bases to trimming and J lost 5 bases, with 17 bases between them. The CDR3 DNA sequence: TGTGCCAGCAGCTCCCAACCGGGGTCGAGGACCGGGGAGCTGTTTTTT. The encoded protein is CASSSQPGSRTGELFF.

This chain connects TRBV29-1 to TRBJ1-1; D not resolved. Trimming removed 7 bases from V and 8 bases from J, with 17 bases in between. Germline CDR1 and CDR2: SQVTM and ANQGSEA. The CDR3 covers 12 residues. The CDR3 sequence: CSAFKDVGEAFF. The CDR3 nucleotides are TGCAGCGCCTTTAAGGACGTAGGAGAAGCTTTCTTT.

The gene calls are TRBV10-3 and TRBJ1-2; D gene ambiguous. Germline values: CDR1 ENHRY, CDR2 SYGVKD. V shed 2 bases and J shed 4 bases, with 5 bases lying between them. The CDR3 contains 12 residues. CDR3 nucleotide sequence: TGTGCCATCAGTGAGGTTCGCTATGGCTACACCTTC. It encodes CAISEVRYGYTF.

The chain joins TRBV5-1 to TRBJ1-2; unclear D gene. V lost 4 bases and J 1 base, leaving 11 bases between the germline ends. The CDR3 has 14 amino acids. Germline CDR1 is SGHRS and CDR2 is YFSETQ. The CDR3 DNA reads as TGCGCCAGCAGCCCGAGGACGGTTAACTATGGCTACACCTTC. Translation gives CASSPRTVNYGYTF. Drawing the rest from reference TRBV5-1 and TRBJ1-2, the complete variable domain is KAGVTQTPRYLIKTRGQQVTLSCSPISGHRSVSWYQQTPGQGLQFLFEYFSETQRNKGNFPGRFSGRQFSNSRSEMNVSTLELGDSALYLCASSPRTVNYGYTFGSGTRLTVV.

The chain couples TRBV9 to TRBJ2-3, with 13 bases lining up with TRBD2. Germline-derived CDR1 and CDR2 are SGDLS and YYNGEE. The CDR3 extends over 15 amino acids. V lost 6 bases and J lost 3; bases outside the gene matches: 4. The CDR3 reads CASTLLAGGTDTQYF. CDR3 coding DNA: TGTGCCAGCACCCTACTAGCGGGGGGGACAGATACGCAGTATTTT.

This chain uses TRBV6-4 with TRBJ2-1, with 13 bases identical to TRBD2. This CDR3 is 16 amino acids long. The trim removed 5 bases at V and 9 bases at J, leaving 10 bases unmatched. Germline V lookup: CDR1 MRHNA, CDR2 SNTAGT. CDR3 sequence (DNA): TGTGCCAGCAGTTCCGGACTAGCGGGAGAGTGGGGTGAGCAGTTCTTC. Its protein is CASSSGLAGEWGEQFF.

V is TRBV6-5 and J is TRBJ1-2; weak D call: TRBD1 (5 bases). In germline, CDR1 is MNHEY, CDR2 SVGAGI. V was clipped by 2 bases and J by 8 bases, with 12 bases between them. The CDR3 is 13 amino acids. CDR3 protein: CASSYGTVGGYTF. CDR3 bases: TGTGCCAGCAGTTACGGGACCGTGGGGGGCTACACCTTC.

The chain's CDR3 is CASTGQPTDTQYF. In nucleotides, the CDR3 is TGTGCCAGCACTGGACAGCCCACAGATACGCAGTATTTT. V gene TRBV6-5 combines with J gene TRBJ2-3; tentative D call: TRBD1 (6 bases). The germline V and J ends were trimmed by 7 bases and 2 bases, with 10 bases remaining between them. This CDR3 region has 13 residues. The germline CDR1 and CDR2 sequences are MNHEY and SVGAGI.

The chain recombines TRBV30 with TRBJ2-3; the match to TRBD2 covers 11 bases. The CDR3 runs 14 residues. Germline-derived CDR1 and CDR2 are GTSNPN and SVGIG (reference sequence). The ends lost 3 bases at V and 8 bases at J; junction bases unmatched: 7. CDR3 in amino acids: CAWRIAGGSGTQYF. The DNA for the CDR3 is TGTGCCTGGAGGATAGCGGGAGGGTCAGGTACGCAGTATTTT.

This chain links TRBV4-3 with TRBJ2-3; perhaps TRBD2 as D (6 bases). V was clipped by 0 bases and J by 5 bases, with 12 bases between them. Looked up from germline, CDR1 is LGHNA and CDR2 is YSLEER. The CDR3 runs to 15 residues. The CDR3 loop reads CASSQEAQGGDTQYF. The CDR3 nucleotides read TGCGCCAGCAGCCAAGAGGCCCAGGGAGGAGATACGCAGTATTTT.

V gene TRBV14 combines with J gene TRBJ1-2, with D unclear. Trimming shortened V by 0 bases and J by 0 bases, and 11 bases separated the two germline ends. This CDR3 has 16 residues. Looked up from germline, CDR1 is SGHDN and CDR2 is FVKESK. CDR3 in amino acids: CASSQDLIRSNYGYTF. In DNA form, the CDR3 reads TGTGCCAGCAGCCAAGATTTGATCAGGTCTAACTATGGCTACACCTTC.

The rearrangement links TRBV7-2 to TRBJ1-2, with 8 bases fitting TRBD1. This CDR3 has 19 residues. Trimming removed 1 base from V and 6 bases from J; junction bases left unmatched: 19. The V gene's germline CDR1 is SGHTA and CDR2 FQGNSA. The CDR3: CASSLGLLTARTGLDGYTF. The CDR3 region has the DNA TGTGCCAGCAGCTTAGGACTCCTTACTGCAAGGACAGGGTTGGATGGCTACACCTTC.

This chain uses TRBV27 with TRBJ1-1, with 7 bases aligning to TRBD1. V lost 6 bases and J lost 1; bases outside the gene matches: 8. CDR1 and CDR2 from the germline V gene are MNHEY and SMNVEV (reference sequence). CDR3 size: 15 residues. The CDR3 nucleotides are TGTGCCAGCAGATCCCCGACAGGGCCGAACACTGAAGCTTTCTTT. Translation gives CASRSPTGPNTEAFF.

The chain employs TRBV5-1 and TRBJ2-7; 9 bases match TRBD2. CDR3 length: 16 amino acids. The germline V gene has CDR1 SGHRS and CDR2 YFSETQ. Losses at the gene ends were 4 bases for V and 4 bases for J; bases not matched to a gene: 12. The CDR3 sequence: CASSAHFSGSGYEQYF. The CDR3 nucleotides read TGCGCCAGCAGCGCCCACTTTAGCGGGAGTGGGTACGAGCAGTACTTC.

The rearrangement uses TRBV19 and TRBJ2-5; 10 positions agree with TRBD2. This CDR3 is 16 amino acids long. Germline lookup yields CDR1 LNHDA and CDR2 SQIVND (reference sequence). Trimming took 3 bases from V and 5 from J; bases not matched to a gene: 9. The CDR3 here is CASSMSSGGGGETQYF. The CDR3 coding sequence is TGTGCCAGTAGTATGTCGAGCGGGGGGGGAGGGGAGACCCAGTACTTC.

The genes are TRBV11-2 and TRBJ1-5; D might be TRBD1 (5 bases). V shed 8 bases and J shed 7 bases, with 15 bases lying between them. The CDR3 consists of 13 residues. CDR1 and CDR2 (germline): SGHAT, FQNNGV. The CDR3 DNA is TGTGCCAGCGGGTGGGGAGGGGACCAGCCCCAGCATTTT. It codes for CASGWGGDQPQHF. Full variable domain (rest looked up from reference TRBV11-2 and TRBJ1-5): EAGVAQSPRYKIIEKRQSVAFWCNPISGHATLYWYQQILGQGPKLLIQFQNNGVVDDSQLPKDRFSAERLKGVDSTLKIQPAKLEDSAVYLCASGWGGDQPQHFGDGTRLSIL.

This clone was detected a few times. The V call is TRBV29-1, the J call TRBJ1-2; D unresolved. Per germline, CDR1 SQVTM and CDR2 ANQGSEA. CDR3 length: 10 amino acids. The V end was cut by 6 bases, the J end by 8 bases, with 10 bases between. The CDR3 loop reads CSVKGSGYTF. DNA of the CDR3: TGCAGCGTAAAAGGGTCCGGCTACACCTTC.

The chain joins TRBV5-8 to TRBJ2-7, with D tentatively TRBD1 or TRBD2 (6 bases each). CDR1 and CDR2 (germline): SGHTS, YDEGEE. V lost 7 bases and J lost 7, with 30 bases in between. The length of the CDR3 is 17 residues. This CDR3 is CASLGGQWISHRREQYF. In DNA form, the CDR3 reads TGTGCCAGCTTGGGAGGACAGTGGATCTCCCATCGCCGGGAGCAGTACTTC.

The V call is TRBV7-9, the J call TRBJ2-7, with 7 bases lining up with TRBD2. The junction had 8 bases not matched to a gene; V was cut back by 1 base and J by 2 bases. CDR3 length: 16 amino acids. In germline, CDR1 is SEHNR, CDR2 FQNEAQ (reference sequence). CDR3 residues: CASSLGFGGVTYEQYF. The CDR3 coding sequence is TGTGCCAGCAGCTTAGGGTTTGGGGGGGTTACCTACGAGCAGTACTTC.

This chain links TRBV6-5 with TRBJ1-2; D is ambiguous. In germline, CDR1 is MNHEY, CDR2 SVGAGI. This CDR3 has 16 residues. V was shortened by 0 bases and J by 4 bases, with 15 bases between the two germline ends. CDR3 residues: CASSYSIDTSLYGYTF. The CDR3 nucleotides read TGTGCCAGCAGTTACTCGATCGATACATCCCTCTATGGCTACACCTTC.

This clone was seen only a few times. The CDR3 nucleotides are TGTGCCAGCAGTTATGGGGGCGGAGGCAATCAGCCCCAGCATTTT. It encodes CASSYGGGGNQPQHF. The chain is built from TRBV6-5 and TRBJ1-5, with D possibly TRBD1 on 6 matching bases. The CDR3 is made up of 15 amino acids. The ends were cut back, 3 bases at V and 2 bases at J, with 11 bases in the middle. Per the germline V gene, CDR1 is MNHEY and CDR2 is SVGAGI.

V usage is TRBV7-2 and J usage is TRBJ2-2, with a tentative D call TRBD1 (5 bases). CDR3 length equals 16 residues. The germline V gene has CDR1 SGHTA and CDR2 FQGNSA. Trimming shortened V by 5 bases and J by 7 bases, and 20 bases separated the two germline ends. DNA for the CDR3: TGTGCCAGCAGCCAATACAGGCAGGGTAACGGCGGGGAGCTGTTTTTT. Protein: CASSQYRQGNGGELFF.

The V gene is TRBV7-2, the J gene TRBJ1-5, with D hard to call. The CDR3 has 14 residues. V was shortened by 5 bases and J by 2 bases, with 10 bases between the two germline ends. Germline loops: CDR1 SGHTA, CDR2 FQGNSA. The CDR3 DNA is TGTGCCAGCAGCCTAACGGGTGGCAATCAGCCCCAGCATTTT. It is translated as CASSLTGGNQPQHF.

This clone was counted between two and nine times. The J gene is TRBJ1-2, the V gene TRBV28; D is perhaps TRBD1 (6 bases). V was shortened by 2 bases and J by 5 bases, with 12 bases between the two germline ends. The CDR3 extends over 14 amino acids. The germline CDR1 and CDR2 sequences are MDHEN and SYDVKM. CDR3 DNA sequence: TGTGCCAGCAGTTTAAAACAGGGTTCGTATGGCTACACCTTC. Protein: CASSLKQGSYGYTF.

This chain connects TRBV13 to TRBJ2-7, with D unresolved. This CDR3 is built from 12 residues. V lost 5 bases, J lost 7 bases, and 12 bases lay in between. Germline V CDR1 and CDR2: PRHDT, FYEKMQ (reference sequence). Written as DNA, the CDR3 is TGTGCCAGCAGCCAGACAAGCTTGGAGCAGTACTTC. This gives the protein CASSQTSLEQYF.

The chain carries TRBV5-4 and TRBJ1-3; TRBD1 agrees at 8 bases. V gave up 4 bases and J gave up 4 bases; unmatched junction bases: 4. This CDR3 spans 14 amino acids. CDR1 SGHNT and CDR2 YYREEE come from the germline V gene (reference sequence). The CDR3 DNA is TGTGCCAGCAGCCAGACAGGGGAAGGAAACACCATATATTTT. Its protein is CASSQTGEGNTIYF. The variable domain in full, completed from reference TRBV5-4 and TRBJ1-3, reads ETGVTQSPTHLIKTRGQQVTLRCSSQSGHNTVSWYQQALGQGPQFIFQYYREEENGRGNFPPRFSGLQFPNYSSELNVNALELDDSALYLCASSQTGEGNTIYFGEGSWLTVV.